The TCR beta chain described here comes from a study of cytomegalovirus exposure and HLA in healthy donors. In this sample, this clone turned up a few times. Its antigen is currently unknown. Notes on the study in general: HLA-A and HLA-B allele assignments for most subjects were reportedly predicted accurately using TCR beta sequences. Clonal expansion, a later analysis showed, was greater in HLA-associated TCR beta chains than in equally common others.

60 Vbeta and 13 Jbeta primers were used in PCR. In the original workflow: A later analysis tallied some 84 million unique TCR beta chains, roughly 11 million of them shared. The data were produced by immunoSEQ multiplex PCR, yet TCRdb's version contains in-frame clones alone and is incomplete. That table gives V, J and clone size, and the DNA gave D and trimming. The table has 150,000 to 200,000 clones, 70% seen once. This receptor was taken from a man between 18 and 29 years old in good health and CMV-seropositive. The sequenced sample was PBMCs.

In DNA form, the CDR3 reads TGTGCCAGCAGCGAAGGGGGTGGAACTGAAGCTTTCTTT. Its translation: CASSEGGGTEAFF. The V gene is TRBV9, the J gene TRBJ1-1; a weak D match, TRBD1 (6 bases). This CDR3 is 13 amino acids long. With 3 bases removed from V and 5 bases from J, the gap between germline ends came to 11 bases. Germline CDR1 reads SGDLS; CDR2 reads YYNGEE.